This T cell receptor beta chain originates from a study of early T cells in non-severe SARS-CoV-2 infection (TCRdb year 2021). Broadly, across the study: TCR sequencing used bulk RNA from unsorted whole blood, so alpha and beta chains could not be paired. The paper's findings and limits, for the study overall: Matching against VDJdb was skewed toward anti-spike CD8 responses, likely underestimated virus-specific expansions, and missed private and CD4 specificities.

This clonotype showed up just a few times. No antigen is known for it. Base qualities are not recorded, but no much larger clone differs from it by a single base. Library preparation was by 5' RACE. TCRdb records NextSeq 500 as the sequencer. Unique molecular identifiers were attached to individual cDNA molecules in the TCR library protocol so that sequencing error and PCR bias could be corrected. Both TCR alpha and beta chains were sequenced, and tight co-correlation was observed between alpha and beta sequence abundances in each sample. The authors' analysis ran thus. V gene, J gene and CDR3 annotation of TCR sequences was performed with Decombinator V4. TCRs were defined as expanded if a significant change between any two time points was detected under a Poisson model with p below 0.0001. Abundances of TCRs were expressed as counts per million after normalisation to the total number of TCRs sequenced in each sample. TRAV1-2 paired with TRAJ12, TRAJ20 or TRAJ33 defined MAIT TCRs, while TRAV10 paired with TRAJ18 defined iNKT TCRs. VDJdb, accessed 1 November 2021, was searched for CMV, EBV and SARS-CoV-2 annotated TCRs, excluding TCRs annotated for multiple antigens. Using fastp at Q25 and MiXCR, TCRdb reprocessed the public reads and kept productive beta chains. A single entry per CDR3 protein holds the most common genes and DNA from its merged rows. The V and J calls were not made by the authors but by TCRdb's processing. The sample data list fewer than 120,000 distinct CDR3 sequences, and around 12% of these were observed just once. The biggest ten clones account for less than 4.5% of the sample.

A case-control design nested within a healthcare worker cohort in London, UK, was used, with weekly nasopharyngeal swab PCR tests and blood sampling performed. Healthcare workers were recruited during the week of the UK lockdown, between 23 and 31 March 2020, and followed weekly for up to about 15 weeks. CDR3 length: 15 amino acids, cysteine to phenylalanine. The entry retains the CDR3 DNA only, 45 bases that are in frame from base 1. V is trimmed back by 3 bases and J by 6 bases, and the junction contains 10 bases that no gene match accounts for. The germline V gene (reference sequence) gives CDR1 as DFQATT and CDR2 as SNEGSKA.

The chain joins TRBV20-1 to TRBJ2-2; 7 of the junction bases match TRBD2. The TCR originated in an adult who was a healthcare worker with PCR-confirmed SARS-CoV-2 infection or an uninfected control (not recorded which). The input for sequencing was whole blood, taken at baseline. The nucleotides read TGCAGTGCTAGGTCCAGCGGGATGCGGGCCGGGGAGCTGTTTTTT. Translated, it reads CSARSSGMRAGELFF.